Below are 30 T cell receptor beta chains sequenced from a single sample in a study of T cell responses to AZD1222 COVID-19 vaccine. Sequencing was performed with immunoSEQ multiplex PCR; in TCRdb, only in-frame clones are kept and a portion is missing. The sample lists 90,000 to 150,000 clones; roughly 91% were seen once. The specimen comprised peripheral blood, sampled on day 0 of AZD1222 vaccination. The receptors here all came from an adult in good health.

This clone showed up just a few times. The chain employs TRBV13 and TRBJ2-6, with D possibly being TRBD1 (6 bases). CDR1 and CDR2 (germline): PRHDT, FYEKMQ (reference sequence). This CDR3 is 18 amino acids long. Trimming removed 4 bases at V and 0 bases at J, with 16 bases between. The CDR3, as DNA: TGTGCCAGCAGCTCAGGGGAAGGGGACGCCTCTGGGGCCAACGTCCTGACTTTC. This sequence encodes CASSSGEGDASGANVLTF.

The rearrangement joins TRBV19 to TRBJ2-7; no firm D call. CDR3 length equals 14 residues. V was trimmed by 3 bases and J by 0 bases, leaving 9 bases between them. Germline V gives CDR1 LNHDA, CDR2 SQIVND (reference sequence). CDR3 in amino acids: CASSMKGSSYEQYF. The DNA for the CDR3 is TGTGCCAGTAGTATGAAAGGCAGCTCCTACGAGCAGTACTTC.

V and J are TRBV19 and TRBJ1-1; 10 nucleotides agree with TRBD1. In germline, CDR1 is LNHDA, CDR2 SQIVND (reference sequence). CDR3 length: 15 residues. J was trimmed by 5 bases and V by 4 bases; bases with no gene match: 7. CDR3 loop: CASSRQGAMGTEAFF. As DNA, the CDR3 is TGTGCCAGTAGTAGACAGGGGGCGATGGGGACTGAAGCTTTCTTT. The full variable domain, rest sourced from reference TRBV19 and TRBJ1-1, is DGGITQSPKYLFRKEGQNVTLSCEQNLNHDAMYWYRQDPGQGLRLIYYSQIVNDFQKGDIAEGYSVSREKKESFPLTVTSAQKNPTAFYLCASSRQGAMGTEAFFGQGTRLTVV.

The chain joins TRBV9 to TRBJ2-2; no clear D gene. The CDR3 runs to 13 residues. Germline lookup yields CDR1 SGDLS and CDR2 YYNGEE. Between the trimmed V and J ends, which lost 4 bases and 2 bases, there was a span of 6 bases. The CDR3 DNA is TGTGCCAGCAGCCAGACCAACACCGGGGAGCTGTTTTTT. Residues: CASSQTNTGELFF.

The genes are TRBV5-4 and TRBJ1-1, with D possibly matching TRBD1 (6 bases). The length of the CDR3 is 14 residues. Looked up from germline, CDR1 is SGHNT and CDR2 is YYREEE (reference sequence). The V and J ends lost 0 bases and 6 bases respectively, with 12 bases between them. Here the CDR3 reads CASSLEGGTAEAFF. CDR3 DNA sequence: TGTGCCAGCAGCTTGGAGGGGGGGACTGCTGAAGCTTTCTTT.

This clone was seen only once. The CDR3 spells CASSPWLALYF. CDR3 in DNA: TGTGCCAGCAGTCCGTGGCTTGCCCTATATTTT. The V and J genes are TRBV6-2 or TRBV6-3 and TRBJ1-3; D remains ambiguous. This CDR3 is built from 11 residues. CDR1 and CDR2 from the germline V gene are MNHEY and SVGEGT. V was shortened by 5 bases and J by 14 bases, with 13 bases between the two germline ends.

The chain uses TRBV5-1 and TRBJ2-7; D is possibly TRBD1 (5 bases). The length of the CDR3 is 14 residues. The V end lost 4 bases, the J end lost 5 bases, and 16 bases lay between the germline ends. CDR1 is SGHRS, CDR2 YFSETQ, per germline. The CDR3 here is CASSGQGKGDEQYF. CDR3 nucleotides: TGCGCCAGCAGCGGGCAGGGTAAAGGGGACGAGCAGTACTTC.

The V call is TRBV4-3, the J call TRBJ1-4, with D possibly TRBD1 on 6 matching bases. V dropped 4 bases and J dropped 8 bases, with 17 bases sitting between them. Germline CDR1 and CDR2: LGHNA and YSLEER. CDR3 size: 15 residues. This CDR3 reads CASSLQGQFGEKLFF. CDR3 DNA: TGCGCCAGCAGCCTACAGGGTCAGTTCGGGGAAAAACTGTTTTTT.

The gene calls are TRBV6-1 and TRBJ2-3, with unresolved D. Germline lookup yields CDR1 MNHNS and CDR2 SASEGT. The ends were cut back, 0 bases at V and 4 bases at J, with 11 bases in the middle. The CDR3 is 15 residues long. The CDR3 nucleotides read TGTGCCAGCAGTGAAGCGCCAGCCGCATCAGATACGCAGTATTTT. Amino acids: CASSEAPAASDTQYF.

V gene TRBV11-2 combines with J gene TRBJ1-1; D possibly corresponds to TRBD1 (6 bases). The CDR3 extends over 17 amino acids. The germline V and J ends were trimmed by 2 bases and 0 bases, with 16 bases remaining between them. Looked up from germline, CDR1 is SGHAT and CDR2 is FQNNGV. DNA of the CDR3: TGTGCCAGCAGCTTACTTCCAGGGGCGGGAATGAACACTGAAGCTTTCTTT. It codes for CASSLLPGAGMNTEAFF.

This clone has just a few counts. CDR3 bases: TGTGCCAGCAGCTTAGAAGGGACACGTTATAGCAATCAGCCCCAGCATTTT. Encoded protein: CASSLEGTRYSNQPQHF. V usage is TRBV7-9 and J usage is TRBJ1-5; possibly TRBD1 for D (6 bases). Between the trimmed V and J ends, which lost 1 base and 0 bases, there was a span of 13 bases. Germline V gene data show CDR1 as SEHNR and CDR2 as FQNEAQ (reference sequence). The length of the CDR3 is 17 residues. The whole variable domain, filled in from reference TRBV7-9 and TRBJ1-5, reads DTGVSQNPRHKITKRGQNVTFRCDPISEHNRLYWYRQTLGQGPEFLTYFQNEAQLEKSRLLSDRFSAERPKGSFSTLEIQRTEQGDSAMYLCASSLEGTRYSNQPQHFGDGTRLSIL.

The chain combines TRBV19 with TRBJ2-3; D is perhaps TRBD2 (5 bases). V was clipped by 6 bases and J by 1 base, with 11 bases between them. Germline CDR1 reads LNHDA; CDR2 reads SQIVND (reference sequence). The CDR3 contains 14 residues. The CDR3 is CASRDSGRTDTQYF. The CDR3, as DNA: TGTGCCAGTAGGGACTCGGGCCGCACAGATACGCAGTATTTT. Combining the CDR3 with reference TRBV19 and TRBJ2-3 gives the whole variable domain DGGITQSPKYLFRKEGQNVTLSCEQNLNHDAMYWYRQDPGQGLRLIYYSQIVNDFQKGDIAEGYSVSREKKESFPLTVTSAQKNPTAFYLCASRDSGRTDTQYFGPGTRLTVL.

The chain employs TRBV10-3 and TRBJ1-5, with TRBD1 as a possible D gene (5 bases). CDR1 ENHRY and CDR2 SYGVKD come from the germline V gene. This CDR3 is built from 15 residues. V was pared by 0 bases and J by 4 bases, with 10 bases between. The CDR3 DNA reads TGTGCCATCAGTGAGTCGAGAGGGGCAAATCAGCCCCAGCATTTT. Translated: CAISESRGANQPQHF.

This clone was observed a handful of times. V is TRBV4-1 and J is TRBJ1-2; D gene uncertain. V was pared by 1 base and J by 4 bases, with 13 bases between. Germline V lookup: CDR1 MGHRA, CDR2 YSYEKL. This CDR3 has 15 amino acids. CDR3: CASSQARLKGYGYTF. The CDR3 nucleotides are TGCGCCAGCAGCCAAGCCAGACTAAAGGGCTATGGCTACACCTTC.

A few counts support this clone. The V call is TRBV29-1, the J call TRBJ1-2; D remains ambiguous. Trimming cost V 6 bases and J 8 bases, with 13 bases left between them. The CDR3 sequence is 11 residues long. Germline CDR1 and CDR2: SQVTM and ANQGSEA. The CDR3 region is CSVWSREGYTF. The CDR3 DNA reads TGCAGCGTCTGGTCAAGGGAGGGCTACACCTTC.

This chain connects TRBV12-5 to TRBJ2-1; TRBD1 agrees at 8 bases. V shed 3 bases and J 0 bases; nucleotides not matched to a gene: 1. There are 15 residues in the CDR3. Germline V gene sequence: CDR1 LGHNT, CDR2 FRNRAP. Here the CDR3 reads CASGFDRGSYNEQFF. The CDR3 region has the DNA TGTGCTAGTGGTTTTGACAGGGGCTCCTACAATGAGCAGTTCTTC. The variable domain in full, completed from reference TRBV12-5 and TRBJ2-1, reads DARVTQTPRHKVTEMGQEVTMRCQPILGHNTVFWYRQTMMQGLELLAYFRNRAPLDDSGMPKDRFSAEMPDATLATLKIQPSEPRDSAVYFCASGFDRGSYNEQFFGPGTRLTVL.

The chain combines TRBV6-1 with TRBJ1-2; D gene unclear. Trimming removed 3 bases at V and 3 bases at J, with 14 bases between. CDR1 and CDR2 (germline): MNHNS, SASEGT. The length of the CDR3 is 15 residues. CDR3 region: CASSDGNGPYYGYTF. CDR3 bases: TGTGCCAGCAGTGACGGTAACGGGCCTTACTATGGCTACACCTTC.

The rearrangement uses TRBV6-2 or TRBV6-3 and TRBJ2-7; possibly TRBD1 for D (6 bases). Trimming took 5 bases from V and 1 from J, leaving 12 bases between them. This CDR3 comprises 14 residues. CDR1 MNHEY and CDR2 SVGEGT come from the germline V gene. The CDR3 sequence is CASSGGTSSYEQYF. CDR3 coding DNA: TGTGCCAGCAGTGGTGGGACATCTTCCTACGAGCAGTACTTC.

This chain uses TRBV2 with TRBJ2-7; 10 nucleotides agree with TRBD1. V gave up 6 bases and J gave up 3 bases; unmatched junction bases: 5. The CDR3 is 14 amino acids. Germline V CDR1 and CDR2: SNHLY, FYNNEI. In DNA form, the CDR3 reads TGTGCCAGCAGGGACAGGGGGGCAAACTACGAGCAGTACTTC. Its translation: CASRDRGANYEQYF.

J is TRBJ1-5 and V is TRBV5-4; D is uncertain. V shed 0 bases and J shed 4 bases, with 5 bases lying between them. Germline CDR1 reads SGHNT; CDR2 reads YYREEE (reference sequence). This CDR3 comprises 13 residues. For the CDR3, the DNA is TGTGCCAGCAGCTTGGGAGAAAATCAGCCCCAGCATTTT. The encoded protein is CASSLGENQPQHF.

The genes are TRBV9 and TRBJ2-7, with D perhaps TRBD2 (6 bases). Germline CDR1 reads SGDLS; CDR2 reads YYNGEE. The CDR3 is 15 residues long. V lost 2 bases, J lost 5 bases, and 17 bases lay in between. The CDR3 spells CASSVDAGNGNEQYF. The CDR3 DNA reads as TGTGCCAGCAGCGTGGACGCGGGGAATGGGAACGAGCAGTACTTC.

The genes are TRBV19 and TRBJ1-4, with 8 bases matching TRBD1. This CDR3 has 18 residues. V shed 4 bases, J shed 7 bases, and the junction held 17 bases outside the gene matches. The germline V gene encodes CDR1 LNHDA and CDR2 SQIVND (reference sequence). DNA of the CDR3: TGTGCCAGTAGTACCTTCGACAGGGGAGGGACCTACAGTGAAAAACTGTTTTTT. It yields the protein CASSTFDRGGTYSEKLFF.

The CDR3 bases are TGTGCCAGCAGTTACGACAGCCACTATGGCTACACCTTC. As protein: CASSYDSHYGYTF. The chain recombines TRBV6-2 or TRBV6-3 with TRBJ1-2; D possibly corresponds to TRBD1 (5 bases). The CDR3 runs 13 residues. V was cut by 2 bases and J by 3 bases, with 7 bases left in between. In germline, CDR1 is MNHEY, CDR2 SVGEGT.

The CDR3 sequence is CASSGSGRETQYF. The CDR3 DNA is TGTGCCAGCAGCGGTAGCGGTAGAGAGACCCAGTACTTC. The chain combines TRBV9 with TRBJ2-5; D possibly corresponds to TRBD2 (6 bases). Trimming shortened V by 3 bases and J by 4 bases, and 10 bases separated the two germline ends. The CDR3 has 13 residues. The germline V gene has CDR1 SGDLS and CDR2 YYNGEE.

The chain is built from TRBV5-1 and TRBJ2-3, with 7 bases that match TRBD1. Trimming at V came to 9 bases and at J to 7 bases, leaving 11 bases not matched to a gene. The germline CDR1 and CDR2 sequences are SGHRS and YFSETQ. The CDR3 length is 13 residues. The CDR3 DNA sequence: TGCGCCACCTCGACAGGGATGGAAAATACGCAGTATTTT. It yields the protein CATSTGMENTQYF.

Only one count was recorded for this clone. V is TRBV6-5 and J is TRBJ2-7; 7 bases match TRBD2. V lost 2 bases and J lost 2; bases outside the gene matches: 6. CDR3 size: 15 residues. Germline V CDR1 and CDR2: MNHEY, SVGAGI. This chain's CDR3 is CASSYASGTTYEQYF. CDR3 DNA: TGTGCCAGCAGTTACGCCTCCGGGACTACCTACGAGCAGTACTTC.

The J gene is TRBJ2-3, the V gene TRBV11-2, with D possibly being TRBD2 (6 bases). Germline assignment: CDR1 SGHAT and CDR2 FQNNGV. CDR3 length: 14 residues. The V gene lost 2 bases and the J gene lost 3 bases, with 9 bases spanning the gap. The CDR3 DNA follows: TGTGCCAGCAGCTTATACGGGGGAACAGATACGCAGTATTTT. It translates to CASSLYGGTDTQYF.

The V call is TRBV27, the J call TRBJ2-7, with 11 nucleotides matching TRBD2. The junction had 7 bases not matched to a gene; V was cut back by 5 bases and J by 4 bases. The CDR3 contains 15 residues. Germline V CDR1 and CDR2: MNHEY, SMNVEV (reference sequence). The DNA of the CDR3 is TGTGCCAGCAGTATAAGGACTAGCGGGTTTTACGAGCAGTACTTC. Translation gives CASSIRTSGFYEQYF.

A single count supports this clone. This chain links TRBV3-1 (or the pseudogene TRBV3-2) with TRBJ1-2; 7 bases align to TRBD1. CDR3 length equals 14 residues. V gave up 6 bases and J gave up 0 bases; unmatched junction bases: 4. The germline gives CDR1 LGHDT, CDR2 YNNKEL (reference sequence). This CDR3 is CASSPQGANYGYTF. Written as DNA, the CDR3 is TGTGCCAGCAGTCCCCAGGGGGCTAACTATGGCTACACCTTC.

The chain joins TRBV12-5 to TRBJ2-7; TRBD1 might be the D (6 bases). The CDR3 is 15 amino acids. CDR1 LGHNT and CDR2 FRNRAP come from the germline V gene. Trimming left V 5 bases short and J 1 base short, with 15 bases between. DNA for the CDR3: TGTGCTAGTGGTACCCCGACAGGTAATTCCTACGAGCAGTACTTC. Residues: CASGTPTGNSYEQYF.